These T cell receptor beta chains were read from a single sample in a study of T-cell reconstitution after alpha-beta-depleted transplantation in children. TCRdb processed the PCR reads anew with MiXCR; each CDR3 protein has one entry. The data contain around 670,000 distinct CDR3 sequences, roughly 13% of them singletons. Here the sequenced sample was PBMCs, taken before TCRalphabeta/CD19-depleted stem cell transplant. All receptors come from a girl aged 2-10 years with congenital amegakaryocytic thrombocytopenia, due to receive a stem cell transplant. Both conserved end residues are part of each CDR3. The D gene is left open where the match is weak.

CDR3aa	len	j_gene	d_gene	v_gene
CASSFDLGNEQFF	13	TRBJ2-1	NA	TRBV12-3/TRBV12-4
CASSSETSGNYEQYF	15	TRBJ2-7	TRBD2	TRBV12-3/TRBV12-4
CASSLGLVSLDEQFF	15	TRBJ2-1	NA	TRBV12-3/TRBV12-4
CASSSPRGEQYF	12	TRBJ2-7	NA	TRBV7-9
CSAGPETRRTDTQYF	15	TRBJ2-3	NA	TRBV20-1
CSAIHFIDGTEAFF	14	TRBJ1-1	NA	TRBV20-1
CASSLVQGLAGENEQFF	17	TRBJ2-1	TRBD2	TRBV7-2
CASSLTSSKTDTQYF	15	TRBJ2-3	NA	TRBV7-3
CASRLLGGKNIQYF	14	TRBJ2-4	NA	TRBV11-2
CASSQKPGLDHPEQFF	16	TRBJ2-1	TRBD2	TRBV4-2
CASSSWTGFPGLAPNEQFF	19	TRBJ2-1	TRBD2	TRBV25-1
CAISARDTLADTQYF	15	TRBJ2-3	NA	TRBV10-3
CASSYGTGESSYNEQFF	17	TRBJ2-1	TRBD1	TRBV6-5
CSAGGNMDTGELFF	14	TRBJ2-2	NA	TRBV29-1
CSVMETTPEQYF	12	TRBJ2-7	NA	TRBV29-1
CASSPGLGINEQFF	14	TRBJ2-1	TRBD2	TRBV4-2
CASSPEQGPNQPQHF	15	TRBJ1-5	TRBD1	TRBV11-2
CASSSRPVTSNQPQHF	16	TRBJ1-5	NA	TRBV11-2
CASVVGRDPSYEQYF	15	TRBJ2-7	NA	TRBV7-8
CASSLEDRVTDTQYF	15	TRBJ2-3	TRBD1	TRBV5-1